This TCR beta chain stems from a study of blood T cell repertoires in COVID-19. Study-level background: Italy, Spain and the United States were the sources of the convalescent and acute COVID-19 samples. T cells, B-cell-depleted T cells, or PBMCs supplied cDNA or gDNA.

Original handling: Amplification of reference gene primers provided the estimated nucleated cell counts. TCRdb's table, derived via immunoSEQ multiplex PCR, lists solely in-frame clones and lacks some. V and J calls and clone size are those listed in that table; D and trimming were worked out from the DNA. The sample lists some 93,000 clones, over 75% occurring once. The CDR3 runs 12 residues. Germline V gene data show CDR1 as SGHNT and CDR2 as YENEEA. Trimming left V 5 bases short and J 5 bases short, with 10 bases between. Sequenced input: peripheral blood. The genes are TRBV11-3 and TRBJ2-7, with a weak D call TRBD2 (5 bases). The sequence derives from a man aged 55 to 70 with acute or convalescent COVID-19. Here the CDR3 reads CASSDNGNEQYF. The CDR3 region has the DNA TGTGCCAGCAGCGATAACGGGAACGAGCAGTACTTC.